The present T cell receptor (beta chain) was sequenced within a study of blood T cell repertoires in COVID-19. At the level of the study: Samples representing acute and convalescent COVID-19 were sourced from the United States, Italy and Spain. T cells, B-cell-depleted T cells, or PBMCs provided the cDNA or gDNA that served as material.

Using immunoSEQ multiplex PCR, the repertoire was profiled, and TCRdb retains in-frame clones only, with some absent. Of about 45,000 clones listed, 87% were seen once; the top ten hold roughly a tenth. This CDR3 is built from 13 residues. V was clipped by 10 bases and J by 8 bases; unmatched bases: 8. This receptor was taken from a woman of 80 years or more with active COVID-19. The chain links TRBV12-3 or TRBV12-4 to TRBJ1-6; TRBD1 aligns across 7 bases. Material: peripheral blood. The CDR3 nucleotides read TGTGCCACCTCCGACAGGGACTATTCACCCCTCCACTTT. This sequence encodes CATSDRDYSPLHF.